The clone carrying this T cell receptor (beta chain) was found once. The sample is drawn from a study of Ad26.COV2.S vaccination and SARS-CoV-2 variants. From germline, CDR1 is MDHEN and CDR2 SYDVKM. This CDR3 contains 17 residues. Trimming cost V 3 bases and J 5 bases, with 22 bases left between them. As for treatment: roughly 18 received Ad26.COV2.S at low or high dose, single or two shots; five or six received placebo; per-sample allocation not given. Samples analyzed were those drawn on day 63 after the first vaccine or placebo injection. TCRdb's copy holds only in-frame clones and misses some; the assay was immunoSEQ multiplex PCR. Here the sample spans around 300,000 clones, about nine tenths being singletons.

The TCR sequence derives from a person aged 18-65 years who received the Ad26.COV2.S COVID-19 vaccine or a placebo. V usage is TRBV28 and J usage is TRBJ1-2; D may be TRBD1 (6 bases). Here the sequenced sample was peripheral blood, taken in a trial of Ad26.COV2.S vaccine versus placebo. The CDR3 reads CASSFAQGTPRRYGYTF. The CDR3 nucleotides are TGTGCCAGCAGTTTCGCCCAGGGGACACCACGAAGGTATGGCTACACCTTC.